This T cell receptor (beta chain) was recorded in a study of blood T cell repertoires in COVID-19. Study summary: Donors in the United States, Italy and Spain gave samples during acute or convalescent COVID-19.

This clone was seen once. Source study methods: Cell counts per sample came from amplifying reference gene primers. Measured with immunoSEQ multiplex PCR; TCRdb has only the in-frame clones, and not every one. V, J and clone size were drawn from that table, and D and trimming were deduced from the DNA. The sample holds roughly 95,000 clones, about 81% seen once. V was trimmed by 5 bases and J by 4 bases, leaving 18 bases between them. This CDR3 is 15 amino acids long. The germline V gene has CDR1 MDHEN and CDR2 SYDVKM. The clonotype comes from an older man with acute or convalescent COVID-19. The gene calls are TRBV28 and TRBJ2-7; a possible D gene is TRBD1 (6 bases). The specimen sequenced was peripheral blood. CDR3 residues: CASSPPSRDTYEQYF. The CDR3 DNA reads TGTGCCAGCAGTCCTCCGTCCCGGGACACGTACGAGCAGTACTTC.